The sequence of this T cell receptor beta chain was determined in a study of blood T cell repertoires in COVID-19. In the study overall: Some COVID-19 samples were acute and others convalescent; all came from the United States, Italy and Spain. PBMCs, B-cell-depleted T cells, or T cells provided the cDNA or gDNA that made up the material.

Germline values: CDR1 SGDLS, CDR2 YYNGEE. The CDR3 sequence is 14 residues long. V shed 3 bases and J 5 bases; nucleotides not matched to a gene: 6. Original methodology: Estimates of nucleated cell counts were drawn from the amplification of reference gene primers. Libraries were prepared by immunoSEQ multiplex PCR; TCRdb keeps only in-frame clonotypes and omits some of them. V, J and clone size are taken as reported in that table, and D and trimming were inferred from the DNA itself. The table includes approximately 220,000 clones, around 84% detected once. This clone occurred a few times. The TCR was taken from a woman aged 55-69 years who had recovered from COVID-19. Sequencing was carried out using peripheral blood. The chain is built from TRBV9 and TRBJ2-7; 9 nucleotides agree with TRBD1. CDR3 DNA: TGTGCCAGCAGCGCAACAGGGGGCCCGAACGAGCAGTACTTC. This encodes CASSATGGPNEQYF. Full variable domain (rest looked up from reference TRBV9 and TRBJ2-7): DSGVTQTPKHLITATGQRVTLRCSPRSGDLSVYWYQQSLDQGLQFLIQYYNGEERAKGNILERFSAQQFPDLHSELNLSSLELGDSALYFCASSATGGPNEQYFGPGTRLTVT.